This T cell receptor (beta chain) was sequenced in a study of blood T cells in healthy people across ages. There are 13 residues in the CDR3. Study-wide findings and caveats: Versus aged donors, long-lived donors had higher diversity and more naive CD4+ cells.

A sample-barcoded 5' primer and a J-beta primer mix were used in a second PCR of roughly 6 to 11 cycles. A single record per CDR3 protein comes from TCRdb applying MiXCR to the 5' RACE reads. The sample lists 600,000 or so distinct CDR3 sequences; under 25% were seen once. This clonotype appeared a few times. As yet, its antigen is unknown. The TCR originated in a man between 65 and 79 years old in good health. Input material: blood. V gene TRBV12-3 or TRBV12-4 combines with J gene TRBJ2-7, with D uncertain. The DNA end favors TRBJ2-1, so the J call may be wrong. The CDR3 region has the DNA TGTGCCAGCAGTTTATCCAGTTCCGATGAGCAGTTCTTC. Its translation is CASSLSSSDEQFF.